These 20 T cell receptor beta chains were all obtained from the same sample, sequenced in a study of T-cell memory formation after mild COVID-19. In TCRdb, the 5' RACE reads were re-called with MiXCR into one record per CDR3 protein. The sample has about 190,000 distinct CDR3 sequences, around 16% seen once. Sequencing was carried out using PBMCs or a T cell subset sorted from them (not recorded which). The receptor source for this set is an adult woman who had mild COVID-19 (a few samples of this study predate the infection). Cell type and time point are not known.

This clonotype was observed a handful of times. J is TRBJ1-6 and V is TRBV15; weak D call: TRBD1 (6 bases). Germline CDR1 and CDR2: LNHNV and YYDKDF (reference sequence). The CDR3 length is 17 residues. Trimming stripped 5 bases from V and 9 bases from J, with 23 bases between. The CDR3 DNA sequence: TGTGCCACCAGCGGGGAAAAACAGGGAAGGTCTCGTTCACCCCTCCACTTT. This codes for CATSGEKQGRSRSPLHF.

This clonotype has only a few counts. The rearrangement uses TRBV25-1 and TRBJ1-4; D uncertain. Germline loops: CDR1 MGHDK, CDR2 SYGVNS. There are 12 residues in the CDR3. The V end was cut by 6 bases, the J end by 4 bases, with 6 bases between. CDR3 sequence: CASRVFNEKLFF. The CDR3 bases are TGTGCCAGCAGGGTCTTTAATGAAAAACTGTTTTTT.

The genes are TRBV27 and TRBJ1-1, with 7 bases lining up with TRBD1. V lost 5 bases and J lost 1; bases outside the gene matches: 7. The CDR3 length is 15 residues. Per the germline V gene, CDR1 is MNHEY and CDR2 is SMNVEV (reference sequence). CDR3 protein: CASSPWTGPNTEAFF. CDR3 DNA: TGTGCCAGCAGTCCCTGGACAGGCCCGAACACTGAAGCTTTCTTT.

The rearrangement uses TRBV12-3 or TRBV12-4 and TRBJ1-1; the match to TRBD1 covers 8 bases. After removal of 6 bases from V and 5 bases from J, the junction contained 14 bases not matched to a gene. The CDR3 has 16 residues. The CDR3 region has the DNA TGTGCCAGCAGCCCTTATGGGGGCAGGGGGCGGACTGAAGCTTTCTTT. It specifies CASSPYGGRGRTEAFF.

This clonotype was seen at least ten times. At one end, the junction sequence differs from germline, possibly due to a read error. The chain recombines TRBV7-2 with TRBJ2-5; 9 bases are shared with TRBD2. The germline gives CDR1 SGHTA, CDR2 FQGNSA. The CDR3 runs to 13 residues. The CDR3 protein is CASSVAGVETQYF. The DNA of the CDR3 is TGTGCCAGCAGCGTAGCGGGAGTCGAGACCCAGTACTTC.

This clonotype was counted many times. J is TRBJ2-1 and V is TRBV4-3; the D is unclear. The CDR3 is 13 amino acids. Germline V gene data show CDR1 as LGHNA and CDR2 as YSLEER. V was shortened by 1 base and J by 9 bases, with 10 bases between the two germline ends. CDR3 sequence: CASSQGFGFEQFF. The CDR3 DNA reads as TGCGCCAGCAGCCAAGGTTTTGGATTTGAGCAGTTCTTC.

This clonotype was counted a single time. This chain links TRBV2 with TRBJ1-2; D gene uncertain. This CDR3 is 13 amino acids long. Germline CDR1 is SNHLY and CDR2 is FYNNEI. V lost 8 bases, J lost 8 bases, and 18 bases lay in between. The DNA for the CDR3 is TGTGCCAGCGGTCCCTGGGAGGGTGGAGGCTACACCTTC. Protein product: CASGPWEGGGYTF. Together with reference TRBV2 and TRBJ1-2, the CDR3 gives the full variable domain: EPEVTQTPSHQVTQMGQEVILRCVPISNHLYFYWYRQILGQKVEFLVSFYNNEISEKSEIFDDQFSVERPDGSNFTLKIRSTKLEDSAMYFCASGPWEGGGYTFGSGTRLTVV.

This clonotype was found a few times. CDR3 protein: CASSRARSTSSYEQYF. In DNA form, the CDR3 reads TGTGCCAGCAGCCGGGCCCGATCCACAAGCTCCTACGAGCAGTACTTC. The chain is built from TRBV7-9 and TRBJ2-7, with D uncertain. Germline CDR1 is SEHNR and CDR2 is FQNEAQ (reference sequence). This CDR3 contains 16 residues. Trimming stripped 5 bases from V and 0 bases from J, with 17 bases between.

The rearrangement joins TRBV12-3 or TRBV12-4 to TRBJ1-2, with D maybe TRBD1 (6 bases). V was cut by 5 bases and J by 4 bases, with 14 bases left in between. This CDR3 contains 14 residues. The CDR3 spells CASSPTTGSYGYTF. The CDR3 nucleotides are TGTGCCAGCAGTCCTACTACAGGGTCCTATGGCTACACCTTC.

The rearrangement links TRBV7-9 to TRBJ1-6; a weak D match, TRBD1 (5 bases). The V end lost 7 bases, the J end lost 7 bases, and 17 bases lay between the germline ends. The germline gives CDR1 SEHNR, CDR2 FQNEAQ (reference sequence). The CDR3 sequence is 15 residues long. This chain's CDR3 is CASTGHGTKNSPLHF. CDR3 DNA: TGTGCCAGCACCGGACACGGGACGAAGAATTCACCCCTCCACTTT.

In its sample, this clonotype was seen a few times. This chain connects TRBV12-3 or TRBV12-4 to TRBJ2-2, with 8 bases aligning to TRBD2. Trimming removed 2 bases from V and 4 bases from J; junction bases left unmatched: 12. CDR3 size: 18 residues. The CDR3 is CASSLWAGGIRGTGELFF. The CDR3 nucleotides are TGTGCCAGCAGTTTATGGGCGGGAGGAATTCGGGGCACCGGGGAGCTGTTTTTT.

This clonotype was found many times. The rearrangement joins TRBV6-6 to TRBJ2-7; the D gene is possibly TRBD1 (6 bases). V dropped 7 bases and J dropped 0 bases, with 13 bases sitting between them. The CDR3 contains 14 residues. Germline lookup yields CDR1 MNHNY and CDR2 SVGAGI (reference sequence). The DNA of the CDR3 is TGTGCCAGCAAGACGACAGGTAGCTCCTACGAGCAGTACTTC. It yields the protein CASKTTGSSYEQYF.

The rearrangement uses TRBV5-6 and TRBJ2-7; 9 nucleotides align to TRBD1. This CDR3 spans 16 amino acids. The V segment lost 0 bases and the J segment 5 bases; nucleotides outside the gene matches: 9. Germline V gene data show CDR1 as SGHDT and CDR2 as YYEEEE. In DNA form, the CDR3 reads TGTGCCAGCAGCTTGGCCGGATTACAGGGGGCCCACGAGCAGTACTTC. This sequence encodes CASSLAGLQGAHEQYF.

The J gene is TRBJ2-5, the V gene TRBV5-1; 12 bases fit TRBD2. The length of the CDR3 is 15 residues. V was clipped by 4 bases and J by 9 bases; unmatched bases: 10. Germline CDR1 SGHRS, CDR2 YFSETQ. The CDR3 nucleotides read TGCGCCAGCAGCCAAGGACTAGCGGGGCAGGGGGCCCAGTACTTC. Protein product: CASSQGLAGQGAQYF.

This clonotype was observed a handful of times. The chain is built from TRBV10-3 and TRBJ1-5; 10 bases align to TRBD1. The germline V gene has CDR1 ENHRY and CDR2 SYGVKD. Unmatched junction bases numbered 4, after V lost 4 bases and J lost 4 bases. The CDR3 is made up of 15 amino acids. The CDR3 is CAISAGQGINQPQHF. The CDR3 DNA follows: TGTGCCATCAGTGCGGGACAGGGGATTAATCAGCCCCAGCATTTT.

This clonotype was counted only a few times. The chain recombines TRBV12-3 or TRBV12-4 with TRBJ1-6; 7 bases are shared with TRBD1. V was pared by 6 bases and J by 9 bases, with 11 bases of the junction left unmatched. The CDR3 runs 15 residues. The CDR3 nucleotides read TGTGCCAGCAGCCTTCGCCAGGGGGTGAGTTCACCCCTCCACTTT. Translated, it gives CASSLRQGVSSPLHF.

The chain has TRBV2 and TRBJ2-1; D not certain. Germline V gene sequence: CDR1 SNHLY, CDR2 FYNNEI. The CDR3 covers 13 residues. Trimming removed 4 bases from V and 2 bases from J, with 6 bases in between. Here the CDR3 DNA reads TGTGCCAGCAGTGGGCAGGCCTACAATGAGCAGTTCTTC. Translating it yields CASSGQAYNEQFF.

The CDR3 DNA reads as TGCAGTGCGCAGCGGGGGAGAAACGAGCAGTACTTC. Protein sequence: CSAQRGRNEQYF. The chain is built from TRBV20-1 and TRBJ2-7, with 8 nucleotides matching TRBD2. The CDR3 consists of 12 residues. V was pared by 6 bases and J by 5 bases, with 6 bases of the junction left unmatched. Germline loops: CDR1 DFQATT, CDR2 SNEGSKA (reference sequence).

The chain has TRBV18 and TRBJ1-1; D remains unclear. The CDR3 totals 15 residues. Germline lookup yields CDR1 KGHSH and CDR2 LQKENI. Trimming removed 0 bases at V and 0 bases at J, with 8 bases between. The CDR3 DNA reads as TGTGCCAGCTCACCACCCGGCTCTCTGAACACTGAAGCTTTCTTT. It is translated as CASSPPGSLNTEAFF.

The chain recombines TRBV7-3 with TRBJ1-1; no clear D. The CDR3 consists of 13 residues. V dropped 5 bases and J dropped 8 bases, with 15 bases sitting between them. Germline V gene lookup returns CDR1 SGHTA and CDR2 FQGTGA. For the CDR3, the DNA is TGTGCCAGCAGCCCCGGTTCGAACAGAGAAGCTTTCTTT. Translation: CASSPGSNREAFF.